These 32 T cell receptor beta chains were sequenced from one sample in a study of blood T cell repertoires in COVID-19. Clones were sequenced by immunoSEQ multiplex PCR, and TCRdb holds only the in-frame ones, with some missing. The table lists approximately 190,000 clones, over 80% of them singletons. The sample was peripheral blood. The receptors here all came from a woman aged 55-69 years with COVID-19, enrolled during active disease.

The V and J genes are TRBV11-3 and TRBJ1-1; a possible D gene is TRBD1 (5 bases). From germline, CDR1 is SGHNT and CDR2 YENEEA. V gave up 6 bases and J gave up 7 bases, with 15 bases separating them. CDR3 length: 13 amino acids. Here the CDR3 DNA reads TGTGCCAGCAGTTCCAGGGACGGGAGTGAAGCTTTCTTT. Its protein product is CASSSRDGSEAFF.

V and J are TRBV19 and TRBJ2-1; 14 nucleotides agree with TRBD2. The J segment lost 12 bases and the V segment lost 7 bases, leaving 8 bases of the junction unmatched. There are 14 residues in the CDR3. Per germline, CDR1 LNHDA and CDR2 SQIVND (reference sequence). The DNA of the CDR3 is TGTGCCAGTACACCGGGACTAGCGGGAGTACGGCAGTTCTTC. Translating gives CASTPGLAGVRQFF.

The CDR3 region has the DNA TGTGCCAGCAGCTCAGGAAGGCCAACTGGAAACACCATATATTTT. It translates to CASSSGRPTGNTIYF. The chain recombines TRBV5-4 with TRBJ1-3; D unresolved. Trimming took 3 bases from V and 2 from J, leaving 12 bases between them. Germline lookup yields CDR1 SGHNT and CDR2 YYREEE (reference sequence). The CDR3 consists of 15 residues.

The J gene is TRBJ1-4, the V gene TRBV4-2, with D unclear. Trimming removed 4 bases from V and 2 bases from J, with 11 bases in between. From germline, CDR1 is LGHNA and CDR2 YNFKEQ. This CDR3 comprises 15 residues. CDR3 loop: CASSPSLSTNEKLFF. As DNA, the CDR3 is TGTGCCAGCAGCCCAAGCCTATCGACTAATGAAAAACTGTTTTTT.

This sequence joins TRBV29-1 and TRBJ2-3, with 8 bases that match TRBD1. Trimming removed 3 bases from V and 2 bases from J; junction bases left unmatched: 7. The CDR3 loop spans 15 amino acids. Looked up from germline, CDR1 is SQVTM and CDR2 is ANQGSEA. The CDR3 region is CSVDRGDRPTDTQYF. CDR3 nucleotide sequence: TGCAGCGTTGATAGGGGGGACAGGCCCACAGATACGCAGTATTTT.

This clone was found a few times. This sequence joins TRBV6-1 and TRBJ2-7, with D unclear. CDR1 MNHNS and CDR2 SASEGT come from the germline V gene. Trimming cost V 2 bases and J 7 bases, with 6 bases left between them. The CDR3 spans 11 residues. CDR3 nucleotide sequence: TGTGCCAGCAGTGAACTAAAGGAGCAGTACGTC. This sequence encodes CASSELKEQYV.

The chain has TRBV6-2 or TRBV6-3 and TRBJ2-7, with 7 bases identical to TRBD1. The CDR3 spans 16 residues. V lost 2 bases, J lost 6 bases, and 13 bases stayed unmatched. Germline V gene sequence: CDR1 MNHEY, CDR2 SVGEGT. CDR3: CASSYNPPGQPPEQYF. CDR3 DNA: TGTGCCAGCAGTTACAATCCACCGGGACAGCCCCCCGAGCAGTACTTC.

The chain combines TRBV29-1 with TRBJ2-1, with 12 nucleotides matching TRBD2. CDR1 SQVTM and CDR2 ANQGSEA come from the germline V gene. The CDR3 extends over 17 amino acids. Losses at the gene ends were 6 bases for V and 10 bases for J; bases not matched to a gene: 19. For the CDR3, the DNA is TGCAGCGTCGACATGATCATTGAGACTAGCGGGAGTAGGGAGCAGTTCTTC. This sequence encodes CSVDMIIETSGSREQFF.

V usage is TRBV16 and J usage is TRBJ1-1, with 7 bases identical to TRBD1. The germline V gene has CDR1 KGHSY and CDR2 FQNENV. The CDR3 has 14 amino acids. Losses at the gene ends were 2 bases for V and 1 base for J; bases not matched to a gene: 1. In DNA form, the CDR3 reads TGTGCCAGCAGCCAACAGGGGGAGAACACTGAAGCTTTCTTT. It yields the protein CASSQQGENTEAFF. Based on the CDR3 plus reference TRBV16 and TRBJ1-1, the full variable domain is GEEVAQTPKHLVRGEGQKAKLYCAPIKGHSYVFWYQQVLKNEFKFLISFQNENVFDETGMPKERFSAKCLPNSPCSLEIQATKLEDSAVYFCASSQQGENTEAFFGQGTRLTVV.

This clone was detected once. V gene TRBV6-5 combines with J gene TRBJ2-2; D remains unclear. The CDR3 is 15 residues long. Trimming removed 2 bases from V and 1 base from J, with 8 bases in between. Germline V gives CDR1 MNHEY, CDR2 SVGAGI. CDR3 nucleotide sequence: TGTGCCAGCAGTTACACCGGGTTGAACACCGGGGAGCTGTTTTTT. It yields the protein CASSYTGLNTGELFF.

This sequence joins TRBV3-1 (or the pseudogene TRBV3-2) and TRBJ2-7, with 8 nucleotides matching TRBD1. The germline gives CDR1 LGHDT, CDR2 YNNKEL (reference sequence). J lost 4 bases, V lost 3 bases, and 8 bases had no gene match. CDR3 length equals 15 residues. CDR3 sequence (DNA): TGTGCCAGCAGCCAGGAGGACAGGGTAGTTTACGAGCAGTACTTC. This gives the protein CASSQEDRVVYEQYF.

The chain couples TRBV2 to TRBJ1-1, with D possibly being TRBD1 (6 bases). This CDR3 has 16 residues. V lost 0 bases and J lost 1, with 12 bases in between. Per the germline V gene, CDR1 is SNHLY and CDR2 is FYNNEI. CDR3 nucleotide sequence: TGTGCCAGCAGTGAAGCAAGGGGGTCTGGGAACACTGAAGCTTTCTTT. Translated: CASSEARGSGNTEAFF.

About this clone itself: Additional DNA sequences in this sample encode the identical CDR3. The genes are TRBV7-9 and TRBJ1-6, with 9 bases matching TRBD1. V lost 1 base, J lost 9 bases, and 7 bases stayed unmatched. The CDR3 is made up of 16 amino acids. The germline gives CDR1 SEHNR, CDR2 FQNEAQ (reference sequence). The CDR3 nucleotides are TGTGCCAGCAGCTTAGGCCCGACAGGGGGAGGTTCACCCCTCCACTTT. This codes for CASSLGPTGGGSPLHF. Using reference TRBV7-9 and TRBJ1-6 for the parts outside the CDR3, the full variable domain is DTGVSQNPRHKITKRGQNVTFRCDPISEHNRLYWYRQTLGQGPEFLTYFQNEAQLEKSRLLSDRFSAERPKGSFSTLEIQRTEQGDSAMYLCASSLGPTGGGSPLHFGNGTRLTVT.

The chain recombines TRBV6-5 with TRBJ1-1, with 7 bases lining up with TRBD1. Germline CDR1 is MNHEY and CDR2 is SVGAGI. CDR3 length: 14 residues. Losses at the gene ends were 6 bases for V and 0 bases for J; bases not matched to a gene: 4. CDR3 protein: CASSRQGLNTEAFF. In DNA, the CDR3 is TGTGCCAGCAGCCGACAGGGTCTGAACACTGAAGCTTTCTTT.

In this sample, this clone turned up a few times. CDR3 sequence (DNA): TGTGCCAGCAGGAGGACAGGGGGGGAGGAGACCCAGTACTTC. This sequence encodes CASRRTGGEETQYF. This rearrangement joins TRBV2 to TRBJ2-5; 10 nucleotides line up with TRBD1. After removal of 6 bases from V and 5 bases from J, the junction contained 6 bases not matched to a gene. Germline CDR1 reads SNHLY; CDR2 reads FYNNEI. The CDR3 length is 14 residues.

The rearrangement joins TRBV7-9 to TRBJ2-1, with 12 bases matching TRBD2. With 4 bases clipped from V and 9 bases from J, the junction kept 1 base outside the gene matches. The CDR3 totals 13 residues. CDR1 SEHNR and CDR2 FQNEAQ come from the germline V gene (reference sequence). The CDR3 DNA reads TGTGCCAGCAGCTCGGGACTAGCGGGTGAGCAGTTCTTC. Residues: CASSSGLAGEQFF.

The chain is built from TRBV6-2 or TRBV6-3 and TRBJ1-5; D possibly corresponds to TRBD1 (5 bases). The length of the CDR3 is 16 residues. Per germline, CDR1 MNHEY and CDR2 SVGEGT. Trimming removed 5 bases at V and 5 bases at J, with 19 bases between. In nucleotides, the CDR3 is TGTGCCAGCAGTGACACAAGAGGTTGGGGGGATCAGCCCCAGCATTTT. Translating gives CASSDTRGWGDQPQHF.

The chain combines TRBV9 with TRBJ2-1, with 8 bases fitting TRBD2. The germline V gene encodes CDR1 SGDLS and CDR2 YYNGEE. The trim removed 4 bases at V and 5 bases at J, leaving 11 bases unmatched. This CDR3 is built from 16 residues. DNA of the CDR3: TGTGCCAGCAGCTCCTACGGGAGGGCAGGGGACAATGAGCAGTTCTTC. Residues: CASSSYGRAGDNEQFF.

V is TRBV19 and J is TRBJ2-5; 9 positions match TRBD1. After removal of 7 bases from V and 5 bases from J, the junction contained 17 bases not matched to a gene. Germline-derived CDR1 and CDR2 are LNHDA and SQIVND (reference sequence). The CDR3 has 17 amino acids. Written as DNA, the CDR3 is TGTGCCAGTAACTCCGGGACAGGGATCCGTCGAGGGGAGACCCAGTACTTC. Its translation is CASNSGTGIRRGETQYF.

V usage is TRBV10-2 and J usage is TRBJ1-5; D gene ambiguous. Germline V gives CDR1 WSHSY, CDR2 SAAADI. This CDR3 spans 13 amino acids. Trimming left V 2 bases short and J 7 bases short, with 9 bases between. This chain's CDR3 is CASSERQAQPQHF. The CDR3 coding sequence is TGCGCCAGCAGTGAGCGCCAGGCACAGCCCCAGCATTTT.

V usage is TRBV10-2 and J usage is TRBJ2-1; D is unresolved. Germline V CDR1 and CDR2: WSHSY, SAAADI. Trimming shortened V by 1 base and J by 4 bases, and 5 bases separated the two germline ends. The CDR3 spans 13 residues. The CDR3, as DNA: TGCGCCAGCAGTGAGTACCGGTACAATGAGCAGTTCTTC. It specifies CASSEYRYNEQFF.

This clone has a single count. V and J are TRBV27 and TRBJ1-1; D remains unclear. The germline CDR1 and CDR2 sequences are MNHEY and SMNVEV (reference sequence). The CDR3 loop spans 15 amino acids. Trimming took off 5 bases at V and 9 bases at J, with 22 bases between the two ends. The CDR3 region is CASSPESLPLLKAFF. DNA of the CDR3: TGTGCCAGCAGTCCGGAATCCTTACCCTTACTAAAAGCTTTCTTT.

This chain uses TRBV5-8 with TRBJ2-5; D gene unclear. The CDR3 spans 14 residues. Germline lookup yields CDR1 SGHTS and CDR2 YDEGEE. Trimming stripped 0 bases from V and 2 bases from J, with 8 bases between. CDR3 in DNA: TGTGCCAGCAGCTTGGCGGCAGGTCAAGAGACCCAGTACTTC. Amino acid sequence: CASSLAAGQETQYF.

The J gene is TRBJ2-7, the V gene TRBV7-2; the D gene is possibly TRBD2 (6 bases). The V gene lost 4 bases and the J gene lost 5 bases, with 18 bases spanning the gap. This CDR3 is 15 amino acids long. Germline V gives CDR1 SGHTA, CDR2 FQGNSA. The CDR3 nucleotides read TGTGCCAGCAGCTCCATTCTGCGGAGGGGAAACGAGCAGTACTTC. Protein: CASSSILRRGNEQYF.

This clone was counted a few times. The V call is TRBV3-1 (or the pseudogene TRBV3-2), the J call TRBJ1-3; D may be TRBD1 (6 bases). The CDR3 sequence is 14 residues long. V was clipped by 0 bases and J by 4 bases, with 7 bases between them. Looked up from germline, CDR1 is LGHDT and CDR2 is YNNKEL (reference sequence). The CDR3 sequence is CASSQDRGGNTIYF. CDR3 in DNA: TGTGCCAGCAGCCAAGACAGGGGCGGAAACACCATATATTTT.

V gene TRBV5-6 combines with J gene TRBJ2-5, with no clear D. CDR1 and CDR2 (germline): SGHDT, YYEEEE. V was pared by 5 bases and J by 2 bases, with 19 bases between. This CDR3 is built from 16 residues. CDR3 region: CASSLSGRTLQETQYF. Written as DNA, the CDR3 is TGTGCCAGCAGTTTGTCGGGTAGAACCCTACAAGAGACCCAGTACTTC.

CDR3 DNA: TGTGCCAGTCTAACTAGCGGTCTCACAGATACGCAGTATTTT. Translated, it gives CASLTSGLTDTQYF. This chain joins TRBV6-6 and TRBJ2-3; 8 bases are shared with TRBD2. The CDR3 has 14 amino acids. The germline V gene encodes CDR1 MNHNY and CDR2 SVGAGI (reference sequence). Trimming cost V 9 bases and J 2 bases; bases outside gene matches: 7.

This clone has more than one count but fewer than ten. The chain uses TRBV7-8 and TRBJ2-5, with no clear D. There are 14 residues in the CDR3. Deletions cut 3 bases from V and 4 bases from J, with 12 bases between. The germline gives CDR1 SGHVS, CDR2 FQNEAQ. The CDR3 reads CASSFSSRLETQYF. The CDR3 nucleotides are TGTGCCAGCAGCTTCTCGAGCAGGTTAGAGACCCAGTACTTC. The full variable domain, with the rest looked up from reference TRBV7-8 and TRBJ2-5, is GAGVSQSPRYKVAKRGQDVALRCDPISGHVSLFWYQQALGQGPEFLTYFQNEAQLDKSGLPSDRFFAERPEGSVSTLKIQRTQQEDSAVYLCASSFSSRLETQYFGPGTRLLVL.

For the CDR3, the DNA is TGCAGTGCTAGTCAGGTGGTCTACAATGAGCAGTTCTTC. It encodes CSASQVVYNEQFF. The chain links TRBV20-1 to TRBJ2-1; D call uncertain. Germline loops: CDR1 DFQATT, CDR2 SNEGSKA (reference sequence). V was trimmed by 3 bases and J by 3 bases, leaving 9 bases between them. The CDR3 sequence is 13 residues long.

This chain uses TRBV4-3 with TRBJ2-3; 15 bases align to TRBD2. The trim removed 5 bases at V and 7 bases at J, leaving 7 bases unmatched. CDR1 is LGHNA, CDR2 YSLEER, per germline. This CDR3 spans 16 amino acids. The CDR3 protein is CASSSGLAGGTYTQYF. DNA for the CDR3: TGCGCCAGCAGCTCGGGACTAGCGGGAGGTACATATACGCAGTATTTT.

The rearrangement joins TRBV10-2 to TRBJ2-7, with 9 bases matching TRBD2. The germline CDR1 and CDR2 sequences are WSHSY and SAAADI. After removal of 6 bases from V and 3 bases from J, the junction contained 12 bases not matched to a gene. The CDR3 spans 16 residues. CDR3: CASSFSGGGGYYEQYF. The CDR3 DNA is TGCGCCAGCAGCTTTAGCGGGGGTGGGGGATACTACGAGCAGTACTTC.

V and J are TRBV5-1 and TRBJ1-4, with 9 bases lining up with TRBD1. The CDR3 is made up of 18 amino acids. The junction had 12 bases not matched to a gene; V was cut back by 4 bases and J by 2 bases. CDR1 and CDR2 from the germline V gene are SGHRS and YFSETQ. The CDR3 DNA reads TGCGCCAGCAGCCCCGGATCTCGGACAGGGGAGACTAATGAAAAACTGTTTTTT. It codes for CASSPGSRTGETNEKLFF.